These T cell receptor beta chains were read from a single sample in a study of CD8+CD57+ T cells in acquired aplastic anemia. TCRdb re-analysed the reads in MiXCR, keeping a single row per CDR3 protein. The table shows some 200,000 distinct CDR3 sequences, with roughly two thirds occurring only once. Material: sorted CD4+, CD8+, or CD8+CD57+ T cells (not recorded which) from PBMCs. These receptors all stem from a human donor with aplastic anemia. The CDR3 runs from the conserved cysteine through the conserved F or W. D genes are given only for firm matches. Size is omitted from some rows. Given values are once, few, many or a class for expanded clones.

clone_size j_call v_call d_call cdr3_aa cdr3_nt
NA TRBJ1-3 TRBV19 TRBD1 CASMETGRTGNTIYF TGTGCCAGTATGGAGACAGGGAGGACTGGAAACACCATATATTTT
many TRBJ2-7 TRBV12-3/TRBV12-4 NA CASSSTPLHEQYF TGTGCCAGCAGTTCCACCCCGTTACACGAGCAGTACTTC
NA TRBJ2-2 TRBV12-3/TRBV12-4 NA CASSPPGQNTGELFF TGTGCCAGTAGTCCCCCCGGGCAAAACACCGGGGAGCTGTTTTTT
NA TRBJ1-2 TRBV3-1 NA CASSQVSRGGYTF TGTGCCAGCAGCCAGGTCAGTAGAGGAGGCTACACCTTC
NA TRBJ2-1 TRBV6-2/TRBV6-3 TRBD2 CASSQTSGVNEQFF TGTGCCAGCAGTCAGACTAGCGGGGTCAATGAGCAGTTCTTC
once TRBJ1-5 TRBV7-2 NA CASSNQGRDQPQHF TGTGCCAGCAGCAACCAGGGCAGGGATCAGCCCCAGCATTTT
NA TRBJ2-1 TRBV12-3/TRBV12-4 TRBD2 CASSPGLGRTLFF TGTGCCAGCAGCCCGGGACTAGGGAGGACTCTGTTCTTC
NA TRBJ2-2 TRBV7-9 NA CASSLVGTTGELFF TGTGCCAGCAGCTTAGTAGGGACCACCGGGGAGCTGTTTTTT
once TRBJ2-3 TRBV13 NA CASSSPFPTDTQYF TGTGCCAGCAGCTCCCCCTTTCCCACAGATACGCAGTATTTT
many TRBJ2-7 TRBV19 TRBD2 CASSRAGRPYEQYF TGTGCCAGCTCCCGAGCGGGGAGACCCTACGAGCAGTACTTC
NA TRBJ2-5 TRBV19 NA CASSTQGETQYF TGTGCCAGTAGTACTCAGGGAGAGACCCAGTACTTC
NA TRBJ2-5 TRBV14 NA CASRRQETQYF TGTGCCAGCAGACGGCAAGAGACACAGTACTTC
NA TRBJ1-2 TRBV10-3 NA CAISEKGWGGYTF TGTGCCATCAGTGAAAAGGGGTGGGGTGGCTACACCTTC
few TRBJ2-7 TRBV20-1 NA CSANIGHGSYYEQYF TGCAGTGCTAACATTGGACACGGGAGTTACTACGAGCAGTACTTC
NA TRBJ1-1 TRBV19 NA CASSHGHLMNTEAFF TGTGCCAGTAGTCACGGACACCTCATGAACACTGAAGCTTTCTTT
NA TRBJ2-7 TRBV4-1 TRBD2 CASSPPLAGDYEQYF TGCGCCAGCAGCCCGCCTCTAGCGGGAGACTACGAGCAGTACTTC
NA TRBJ1-1 TRBV5-1 NA CASSLVRWNTEAFF TGCGCCAGCAGCTTAGTACGGTGGAACACTGAAGCTTTCTTT
NA TRBJ2-3 TRBV6-4 NA CASSDSETTDTQYF TGTGCCAGCAGTGACTCAGAGACCACAGATACGCAGTATTTT
NA TRBJ1-4 TRBV7-3 NA CASSLTEPTNEKLFF TGTGCCAGCAGCTTAACAGAGCCAACTAATGAAAAACTGTTTTTT
NA TRBJ1-1 TRBV19 TRBD1 CASSIGTGTLNTEAFF TGTGCCAGTAGTATAGGGACAGGGACCTTGAACACTGAAGCTTTCTTT
NA TRBJ1-2 TRBV5-8 TRBD1 CASSRGQGKLYGYTF TGTGCCAGCAGCCGGGGACAGGGAAAGCTCTATGGCTACACCTTC
NA TRBJ1-2 TRBV19 NA CASGLKGWANYGYTF TGTGCCAGTGGGCTCAAGGGGTGGGCAAACTATGGCTACACCTTC
NA TRBJ2-2 TRBV7-2 NA CASSPEGGTGELFF TGTGCCAGCAGCCCAGAGGGGGGAACCGGGGAGCTGTTTTTT
once TRBJ1-2 TRBV19 NA CASSSRGTGNYGYTF TGTGCCAGTAGTAGCCGGGGCACCGGTAACTATGGCTACACCTTC
NA TRBJ1-2 TRBV7-9 TRBD1 CASSWDSFGYTF TGTGCCAGCAGCTGGGACAGCTTTGGCTACACCTTC
NA TRBJ1-1 TRBV14 NA CASSLRGREAFF TGTGCCAGCAGCTTAAGGGGAAGGGAAGCTTTCTTT
many TRBJ2-1 TRBV7-2 TRBD2 CASSPGTSGGAGYNEQFF TGTGCCAGCAGCCCGGGGACTAGCGGGGGGGCCGGATACAATGAGCAGTTCTTC
few TRBJ1-3 TRBV10-3 NA CAISGHSGNTIYF TGTGCCATCTCCGGACACTCTGGAAACACCATATATTTT
NA TRBJ2-2 TRBV20-1 TRBD1 CSALVPTGANTGELFF TGCAGTGCTTTGGTACCGACAGGGGCGAACACCGGGGAGCTGTTTTTT
NA TRBJ1-3 TRBV19 NA CASCSGDSGNTIYF TGTGCCAGTTGCTCAGGAGACTCTGGAAACACCATATATTTT
NA TRBJ1-2 TRBV10-3 NA CAISASGFGYTF TGTGCCATCAGTGCCTCAGGATTTGGCTACACCTTC
once TRBJ1-6 TRBV15 TRBD1 CATSRDRVSPLHF TGTGCCACCAGCAGGGACAGGGTTTCCCCCCTCCACTTT
NA TRBJ2-3 TRBV15 NA CATSRKGVDTQYF TGTGCCACCAGCAGAAAGGGGGTGGATACGCAGTATTTT
NA TRBJ2-1 TRBV6-2/TRBV6-3 TRBD2 CASSYRKGLAGLANEQFF TGTGCCAGCAGTTACCGTAAGGGACTAGCGGGGTTGGCCAATGAGCAGTTCTTC
NA TRBJ2-1 TRBV15 TRBD1 CATSREGTGAYNEQFF TGTGCCACCAGCAGAGAGGGGACAGGGGCCTACAATGAGCAGTTCTTC
NA TRBJ1-6 TRBV9 NA CASSFTGFTNSPLHF TGTGCCAGCAGCTTCACGGGTTTCACCAATTCACCCCTCCACTTT
NA TRBJ1-2 TRBV25-1 NA CASSVAGEGYTF TGTGCCAGCAGTGTGGCAGGGGAGGGCTACACCTTC
NA TRBJ2-7 TRBV7-3 NA CASSGHSVDYEQYF TGTGCCAGCAGCGGGCACTCGGTCGACTACGAGCAGTACTTC
once TRBJ1-2 TRBV20-1 TRBD1 CSATPGQGRYGYTF TGCAGTGCTACCCCGGGACAGGGGAGGTATGGCTACACCTTC
few TRBJ1-6 TRBV2 NA CASRDSNSPLHF TGTGCCAGCAGGGACAGTAATTCACCCCTCCACTTT
NA TRBJ2-7 TRBV20-1 NA CSQRRGTYEQYF TGCAGTCAGAGGAGGGGAACCTACGAGCAGTACTTC
few TRBJ2-5 TRBV19 NA CASSIGTAYSSEETQYF TGTGCCAGTAGTATAGGGACAGCATACTCCTCGGAGGAGACCCAGTACTTC
many TRBJ2-7 TRBV19 TRBD1 CASRNTGDYEQYF TGTGCCAGTAGGAACACAGGGGACTACGAGCAGTACTTC
NA TRBJ1-1 TRBV2 NA CASRNAGAQNTEAFF TGTGCCAGCAGGAATGCCGGGGCTCAGAACACTGAAGCTTTCTTT
NA TRBJ1-1 TRBV20-1 NA CSARTRGWIPPNTEAFF TGCAGTGCTAGGACTAGAGGATGGATCCCACCAAACACTGAAGCTTTCTTT
NA TRBJ2-2 TRBV7-9 TRBD1 CASSLAGQPNTGELFF TGTGCCAGCAGCTTAGCGGGACAGCCGAACACCGGGGAGCTGTTTTTT
many TRBJ2-5 TRBV25-1 TRBD1 CASSEQGQGETQYF TGTGCCAGCAGTGAACAAGGACAGGGGGAGACCCAGTACTTC
NA TRBJ2-2 TRBV12-3/TRBV12-4 NA CASSSAGRGTGELFF TGTGCCAGCAGTTCGGCGGGTCGGGGCACCGGGGAGCTGTTTTTT
NA TRBJ2-5 TRBV20-1 NA CSAIQQETQYF TGCAGTGCTATTCAGCAAGAGACCCAGTACTTC
NA TRBJ1-2 TRBV5-4 NA CASSLAMGTYGYTF TGTGCCAGCAGCTTGGCGATGGGGACGTATGGCTACACCTTC
NA TRBJ1-5 TRBV24-1 NA CATNSKGLNQPQHF TGTGCCACCAACTCTAAGGGGCTCAATCAGCCCCAGCATTTT